These 19 T cell receptor beta chains came from one sample sequenced in a study of cytomegalovirus exposure and HLA in healthy donors. 13 Jbeta primers and 60 Vbeta primers were used for the PCR. Sequenced by immunoSEQ multiplex PCR; TCRdb stores in-frame clones only, minus some. The table has fewer than 250,000 clones, over 65% seen once. The sequenced material came from PBMCs. These receptors were collected from a man aged 35-49 years in good health and CMV-seropositive.

This chain links TRBV6-5 with TRBJ2-7, with 9 bases aligning to TRBD1. Gene TRBJ2-1 matches the end of the DNA better, so the J call may be wrong. The CDR3 runs 16 residues. Germline CDR1 is MNHEY and CDR2 is SVGAGI. DNA of the CDR3: TGTGCCAGCAGTTACGGAGGGGACAGGGTAGACAATGAGCAGTTCTTC. It encodes CASSYGGDRVDNEQFF.

The rearrangement uses TRBV5-1 and TRBJ1-2; perhaps TRBD1 as D (5 bases). Germline assignment: CDR1 SGHRS and CDR2 YFSETQ. The CDR3 extends over 13 amino acids. Trimming removed 0 bases from V and 8 bases from J, with 11 bases in between. DNA for the CDR3: TGCGCCAGCAGCTTGGTTCCGGGGGACGGCTACACCTTC. It encodes CASSLVPGDGYTF.

The chain uses TRBV12-5 and TRBJ2-1; D might be TRBD2 (5 bases). Trimming removed 5 bases at V and 1 base at J, with 12 bases between. CDR3 size: 15 residues. From germline, CDR1 is LGHNT and CDR2 FRNRAP. CDR3 residues: CASGTSEVSYNEQFF. DNA of the CDR3: TGTGCTAGTGGTACCTCGGAGGTGTCCTACAATGAGCAGTTCTTC.

V gene TRBV27 combines with J gene TRBJ2-7, with 7 positions matching TRBD2. Per the germline V gene, CDR1 is MNHEY and CDR2 is SMNVEV (reference sequence). This CDR3 has 14 amino acids. V shed 3 bases, J shed 5 bases, and the junction held 7 bases outside the gene matches. The CDR3 DNA sequence: TGTGCCAGCAGTTTTAGGACTAGACAGAACGAGCAGTACTTC. Translating it yields CASSFRTRQNEQYF.

V and J are TRBV29-1 and TRBJ2-7, with 13 positions matching TRBD2. The CDR3 extends over 17 amino acids. CDR1 SQVTM and CDR2 ANQGSEA come from the germline V gene. V shed 2 bases and J 2 bases; nucleotides not matched to a gene: 9. As DNA, the CDR3 is TGCAGCGTTGAAAGCCCGACTAGCGGGAGGAAAACCTACGAGCAGTACTTC. Translation gives CSVESPTSGRKTYEQYF.

This rearrangement joins TRBV13 to TRBJ2-5, with D tentatively TRBD2 (5 bases). Germline V gene lookup returns CDR1 PRHDT and CDR2 FYEKMQ (reference sequence). Trimming removed 8 bases at V and 1 base at J, with 11 bases between. The CDR3 covers 13 residues. The CDR3 DNA is TGTGCCAGCGGCCGGACTGGCCAAGAGACCCAGTACTTC. It translates to CASGRTGQETQYF.

The table lists this clone with a count of one. The chain carries TRBV10-3 and TRBJ1-4; perhaps TRBD1 as D (6 bases). CDR1 and CDR2 from the germline V gene are ENHRY and SYGVKD. The CDR3 sequence is 13 residues long. Deletions cut 7 bases from V and 7 bases from J, with 13 bases between. The chain's CDR3 is CAITRTVGEKLFF. The DNA for the CDR3 is TGTGCCATCACCAGGACAGTTGGTGAAAAACTGTTTTTT.

The rearrangement links TRBV9 to TRBJ2-6; 8 bases are shared with TRBD1. The CDR3 is 17 residues long. V dropped 0 bases and J dropped 3; count of bases not matched to a gene: 5. Looked up from germline, CDR1 is SGDLS and CDR2 is YYNGEE. The CDR3 loop reads CASSVGDRLFGANVLTF. For the CDR3, the DNA is TGTGCCAGCAGCGTAGGGGACAGGCTCTTTGGGGCCAACGTCCTGACTTTC.

The chain recombines TRBV15 with TRBJ1-4; D might be TRBD1 (5 bases). Trimming pared 5 bases from V and 5 bases from J, leaving 15 bases between. This CDR3 is 15 amino acids long. The germline V gene has CDR1 LNHNV and CDR2 YYDKDF (reference sequence). CDR3 in DNA: TGTGCCACCAGCCCTATGAAGGGGATAAATGAAAAACTGTTTTTT. Translating it yields CATSPMKGINEKLFF.

In this sample, this clone turned up a few times. This chain uses TRBV10-1 with TRBJ1-4; D remains ambiguous. Trimming took off 1 base at V and 4 bases at J, with 10 bases between the two ends. The CDR3 sequence is 15 residues long. Germline V gene lookup returns CDR1 WNHNN and CDR2 SYGVQD (reference sequence). CDR3 DNA: TGCGCCAGCAGTGAGTATCTGCAGATTAATGAAAAACTGTTTTTT. It translates to CASSEYLQINEKLFF.

The rearrangement uses TRBV5-8 and TRBJ1-4; D gene ambiguous. The CDR3 is 17 amino acids. Germline CDR1 SGHTS, CDR2 YDEGEE. Trimming shortened V by 4 bases and J by 4 bases, and 20 bases separated the two germline ends. The CDR3 region is CASSQGPVEVLNEKLFF. In DNA, the CDR3 is TGTGCCAGCAGCCAAGGCCCAGTCGAGGTCCTTAATGAAAAACTGTTTTTT.

This chain uses TRBV25-1 with TRBJ1-4, with 11 bases lining up with TRBD1. With V trimmed by 3 bases and J by 8 bases, 5 bases remained unmatched. The CDR3 contains 15 residues. Germline V CDR1 and CDR2: MGHDK, SYGVNS. The CDR3, as DNA: TGTGCCAGCAGTGACGGACAGGGGGCGTTGGAAAAACTGTTTTTT. It codes for CASSDGQGALEKLFF.

The chain couples TRBV6-1 to TRBJ1-2; 9 nucleotides agree with TRBD1. Germline V gene sequence: CDR1 MNHNS, CDR2 SASEGT. The CDR3 sequence is 14 residues long. Trimming cost V 6 bases and J 5 bases; bases outside gene matches: 7. CDR3 loop: CASRRTGTGYGYTF. Written as DNA, the CDR3 is TGTGCCAGCAGACGTACTGGGACAGGGTATGGCTACACCTTC.

In its sample, this clone was seen once. The gene calls are TRBV5-1 and TRBJ2-1; 9 bases are shared with TRBD1. Germline V gives CDR1 SGHRS, CDR2 YFSETQ. CDR3 length: 15 residues. V trimming: 0 bases; J trimming: 9 bases; junction bases outside the gene matches: 7. CDR3 nucleotides: TGCGCCAGCAGCTTGGCCCTCCGACAGGGGGGTGAGCAGTTCTTC. Translating gives CASSLALRQGGEQFF.

The chain joins TRBV4-3 to TRBJ1-3, with a possible D match to TRBD1 (5 bases). Trimming took off 0 bases at V and 1 base at J, with 10 bases between the two ends. Germline V gene data show CDR1 as LGHNA and CDR2 as YSLEER. The CDR3 contains 16 residues. In DNA form, the CDR3 reads TGCGCCAGCAGCCAAGAAAGGGGAGGTTCTGGAAACACCATATATTTT. It encodes CASSQERGGSGNTIYF.

The gene calls are TRBV18 and TRBJ1-1, with a tentative D call TRBD1 (5 bases). The CDR3 spans 18 residues. Trimming shortened V by 0 bases and J by 3 bases, and 20 bases separated the two germline ends. Germline loops: CDR1 KGHSH, CDR2 LQKENI. This CDR3 is CASSPPIGRALPDTEAFF. The DNA of the CDR3 is TGTGCCAGCTCACCACCGATAGGCAGGGCGCTGCCTGACACTGAAGCTTTCTTT.

This clone has just a few counts. The chain joins TRBV6-1 to TRBJ2-7; 7 nucleotides align to TRBD2. In germline, CDR1 is MNHNS, CDR2 SASEGT. V was clipped by 8 bases and J by 3 bases; unmatched bases: 13. CDR3 length equals 15 residues. The CDR3 spells CASSDPGTKGYEQYF. DNA for the CDR3: TGTGCCAGCTCCGACCCTGGGACTAAGGGCTACGAGCAGTACTTC.

V gene TRBV10-1 combines with J gene TRBJ2-1, with 7 positions matching TRBD1. CDR3 size: 15 residues. The germline V gene encodes CDR1 WNHNN and CDR2 SYGVQD (reference sequence). V lost 5 bases to trimming and J lost 0 bases; unmatched junction nucleotides: 4. The CDR3, as DNA: TGCGCCAGCAGTCGGGACAGAAGCTCCTACAATGAGCAGTTCTTC. Translating it yields CASSRDRSSYNEQFF.

The chain joins TRBV5-1 to TRBJ2-1, with 14 positions matching TRBD2. CDR1 is SGHRS, CDR2 YFSETQ, per germline. V shed 4 bases, J shed 3 bases, and the junction held 3 bases outside the gene matches. The CDR3 has 16 amino acids. The chain's CDR3 is CASSDGTSGSYNEQFF. The CDR3 DNA reads TGCGCCAGCAGCGACGGGACTAGCGGGAGCTACAATGAGCAGTTCTTC.